These T cell receptor beta chains were read from a single sample in a study of CD8+ T cells in alopecia areata. Assay: immunoSEQ multiplex PCR; the TCRdb copy retains only in-frame clones and omits some. The repertoire holds more than 200,000 clones, with 50% to 75% as singletons. The sequenced sample was CD4+ T cells sorted from blood, obtained at week 4, from a patient treated with tofacitinib. These receptors all stem from a human donor with alopecia areata. Each CDR3 is given without its conserved first and last residue. Each record gives: V gene, CDR3 protein.

TRBV2 | ASTKRNEQF
TRBV18 | ASSPRGGSEPQH
TRBV15 | ATSPRGLAGGKDTQY
TRBV19 | ASSISWVAGPTYGYT
TRBV9 | ASSVGSGGTETQY
TRBV7-2 | ASRSRQVVLT
TRBV9 | ASSVGVNTGELF
TRBV4-1 | ASSQGTGTNQPQH
TRBV11-2 | ASSLAGGFYNEQF
TRBV19 | ASDIGVGYGYT
TRBV5-1 | ASSPGTGTTEAF
TRBV5-6 | ASSLVDFKATHQPQH
TRBV9 | ASSVSRTGTRRSRSGYT
TRBV29-1 | SVRGLARGYT
TRBV6-1 | ASSETPIFRDEQF
TRBV30 | AWSVRGTGAF
TRBV23-1 | ASSQEALQGDNQPQH
TRBV7-2 | ASSFGTSGPYEQY
TRBV9 | ASSVALGQGYGANVLT
TRBV7-8 | ASSLAAGQETQY
TRBV30 | AWIEGLAGRETQY
TRBV29-1 | SATAGAGNSPLH
TRBV29-1 | SHRGGETQY
TRBV9 | ASSVDTDYGYT
TRBV7-9 | ASSSGGARETQY
TRBV5-4 | ASSLRGWGSGQF
TRBV15 | ATSRSLGLAGARIQY
TRBV29-1 | SAPGRRRRPGTQY
TRBV19 | ASSRGSPWRGDTTDTQY
TRBV6-5 | ASMGAGNTEAF
TRBV7-9 | ASSWTGVDNEQF
TRBV29-1 | SVAPGLYTDTQY
TRBV18 | ASSPQMTGRTDTQY
TRBV7-2 | ASRPVNTEAF
TRBV18 | ASSPRVAQGNNQPQH
TRBV18 | ASSPQSSGANVLT
TRBV5-1 | ASSPGQGEQY
TRBV2 | ATSPAGARTEAF
TRBV7-9 | ASSPSTVTGYT
TRBV29-1 | SVEWADRGYGYT
TRBV29-1 | SVGQGAYEQY
TRBV29-1 | SSGPGTDTQY
TRBV9 | ASSGTGSNQPQH
TRBV5-1 | ASSLGSRGNYGYT
TRBV29-1 | SVEEAEQGEGYT
TRBV7-7 | ASSASGPGNGELF
TRBV5-1 | ASSSLSVSRGFGYT
TRBV7-8 | ASSPEMGFGYEQY
TRBV7-8 | ASSHPAWILNTEAF
TRBV7-9 | ASSLLTGLNTGELF
TRBV30 | AWSQDQNNEQF
TRBV11-2 | ASSLGGQGNQPQH
TRBV6-5 | ASSEAAGGYNEQF